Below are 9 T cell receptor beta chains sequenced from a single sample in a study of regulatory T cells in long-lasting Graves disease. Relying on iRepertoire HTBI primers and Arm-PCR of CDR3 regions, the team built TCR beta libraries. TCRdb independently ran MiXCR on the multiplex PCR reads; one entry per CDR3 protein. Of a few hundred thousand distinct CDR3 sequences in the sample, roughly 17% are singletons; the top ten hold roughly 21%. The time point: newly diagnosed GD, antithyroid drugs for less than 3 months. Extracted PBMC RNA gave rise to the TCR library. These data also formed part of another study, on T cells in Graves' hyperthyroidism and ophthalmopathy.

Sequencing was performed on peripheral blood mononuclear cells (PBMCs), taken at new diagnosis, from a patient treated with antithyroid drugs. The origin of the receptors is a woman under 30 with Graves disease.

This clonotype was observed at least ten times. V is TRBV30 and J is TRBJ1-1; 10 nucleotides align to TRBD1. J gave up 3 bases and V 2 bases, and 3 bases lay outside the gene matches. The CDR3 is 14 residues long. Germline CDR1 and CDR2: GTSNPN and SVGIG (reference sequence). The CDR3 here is CAWSRQGAYTEAFF. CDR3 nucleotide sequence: TGTGCCTGGAGTCGACAGGGGGCTTACACTGAAGCTTTCTTT.

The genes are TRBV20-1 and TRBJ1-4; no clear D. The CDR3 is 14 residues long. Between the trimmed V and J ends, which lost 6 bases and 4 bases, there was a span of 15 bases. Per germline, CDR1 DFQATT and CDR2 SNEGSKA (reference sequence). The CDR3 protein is CSATREALNEKLFF. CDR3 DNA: TGCAGTGCGACCCGGGAGGCGCTTAATGAAAAACTGTTTTTT.

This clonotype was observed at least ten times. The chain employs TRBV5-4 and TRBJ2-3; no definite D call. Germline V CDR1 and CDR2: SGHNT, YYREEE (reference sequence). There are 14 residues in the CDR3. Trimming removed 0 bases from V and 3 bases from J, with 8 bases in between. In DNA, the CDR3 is TGTGCCAGCAGCTTGGGATCGCGGACAGATACGCAGTATTTT. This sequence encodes CASSLGSRTDTQYF.

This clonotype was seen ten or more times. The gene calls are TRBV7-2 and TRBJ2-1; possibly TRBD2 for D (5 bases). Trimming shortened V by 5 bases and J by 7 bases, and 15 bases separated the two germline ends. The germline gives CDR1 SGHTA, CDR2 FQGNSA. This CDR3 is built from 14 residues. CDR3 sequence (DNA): TGTGCCAGCAGCATCACGCTGGGCGGGAATGAGCAGTTCTTC. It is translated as CASSITLGGNEQFF. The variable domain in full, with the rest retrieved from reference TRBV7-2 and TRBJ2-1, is GAGVSQSPSNKVTEKGKDVELRCDPISGHTALYWYRQSLGQGLEFLIYFQGNSAPDKSGLPSDRFSAERTGGSVSTLTIQRTQQEDSAVYLCASSITLGGNEQFFGPGTRLTVL.

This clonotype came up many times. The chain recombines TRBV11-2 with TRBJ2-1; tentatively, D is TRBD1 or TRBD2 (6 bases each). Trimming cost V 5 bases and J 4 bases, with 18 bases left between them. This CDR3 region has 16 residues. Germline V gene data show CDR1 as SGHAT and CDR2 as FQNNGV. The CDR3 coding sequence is TGTGCCAGCAGCCCCTTCTTTCGGGGGCCTTACAATGAGCAGTTCTTC. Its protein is CASSPFFRGPYNEQFF.

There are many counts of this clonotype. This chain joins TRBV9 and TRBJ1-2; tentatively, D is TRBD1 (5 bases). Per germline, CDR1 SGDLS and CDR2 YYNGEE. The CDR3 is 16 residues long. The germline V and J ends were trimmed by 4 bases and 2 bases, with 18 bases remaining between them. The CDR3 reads CASSSHGGGRNYGYTF. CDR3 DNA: TGTGCCAGCAGCTCGCACGGTGGGGGAAGAAACTATGGCTACACCTTC.

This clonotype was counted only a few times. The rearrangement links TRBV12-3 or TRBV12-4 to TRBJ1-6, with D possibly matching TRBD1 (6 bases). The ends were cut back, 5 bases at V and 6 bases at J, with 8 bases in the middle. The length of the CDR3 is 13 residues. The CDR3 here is CASSRQVNSPLHF. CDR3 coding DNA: TGTGCCAGCAGTCGACAGGTTAATTCACCCCTCCACTTT.

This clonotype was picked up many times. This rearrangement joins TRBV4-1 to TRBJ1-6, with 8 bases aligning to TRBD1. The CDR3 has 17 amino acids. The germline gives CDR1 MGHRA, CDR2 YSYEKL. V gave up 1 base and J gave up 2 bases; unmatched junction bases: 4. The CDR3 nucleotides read TGCGCCAGCAGCCAAGGACAGGGGAAAACCTATAATTCACCCCTCCACTTT. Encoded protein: CASSQGQGKTYNSPLHF.

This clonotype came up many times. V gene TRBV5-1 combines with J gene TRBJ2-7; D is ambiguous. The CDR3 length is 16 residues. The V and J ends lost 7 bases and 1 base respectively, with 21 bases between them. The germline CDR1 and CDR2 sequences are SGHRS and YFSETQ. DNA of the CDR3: TGCGCCAGCGCCCGTGGTGGGTCAGACATTTCCTACGAGCAGTACTTC. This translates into CASARGGSDISYEQYF.